These 16 T cell receptor beta chains were sequenced from one sample in a study of cytomegalovirus exposure and HLA in healthy donors. The PCR made use of 60 Vbeta and 13 Jbeta primers. The protocol was immunoSEQ multiplex PCR, while the TCRdb copy is restricted to in-frame clones and leaves out a portion. The table lists roughly 250,000 clones, around four fifths of them singletons. The specimen sequenced was PBMCs. These receptors all come from a woman aged 40 to 55 in good health and CMV-seropositive.

This CDR3 is CASSELGQGYEKLFF. For the CDR3, the DNA is TGCGCCAGCAGCGAACTGGGACAGGGGTATGAAAAACTGTTTTTT. This chain uses TRBV5-1 with TRBJ1-4; TRBD1 matches 10 bases. From germline, CDR1 is SGHRS and CDR2 YFSETQ. Trimming cost V 4 bases and J 6 bases; bases outside gene matches: 6. The CDR3 is made up of 15 amino acids.

The chain uses TRBV7-8 and TRBJ1-5; no clear D. The V and J ends lost 0 bases and 5 bases respectively, with 5 bases between them. The CDR3 spans 13 residues. Germline assignment: CDR1 SGHVS and CDR2 FQNEAQ. CDR3 region: CASSLAGDQPQHF. The CDR3 nucleotides are TGTGCCAGCAGCTTAGCGGGCGATCAGCCCCAGCATTTT.

The chain uses TRBV6-4 and TRBJ2-1, with TRBD2 as a possible D gene (5 bases). Germline CDR1 is MRHNA and CDR2 is SNTAGT. The CDR3 totals 13 residues. The V and J ends lost 4 bases and 10 bases respectively, with 14 bases between them. The CDR3: CASSADLAREQFF. The CDR3 DNA reads as TGTGCCAGCAGTGCCGATCTAGCCAGGGAGCAGTTCTTC.

V usage is TRBV6-1 and J usage is TRBJ2-7, with 7 nucleotides matching TRBD2. Germline CDR1 and CDR2: MNHNS and SASEGT. Unmatched junction bases numbered 4, after V lost 1 base and J lost 1 base. The CDR3 consists of 15 residues. CDR3 region: CASSEEWGGSYEQYF. The CDR3 DNA is TGTGCCAGCAGTGAAGAGTGGGGGGGATCCTACGAGCAGTACTTC.

The J gene is TRBJ1-2, the V gene TRBV10-3, with 7 bases fitting TRBD1. CDR3 length equals 18 residues. CDR1 and CDR2 from the germline V gene are ENHRY and SYGVKD. J lost 4 bases, V lost 2 bases, and 16 bases had no gene match. The CDR3 coding sequence is TGTGCCATCAGTGAGCCCAATTTACCTAGACAGGGAAGCTATGGCTACACCTTC. Protein product: CAISEPNLPRQGSYGYTF.

The V gene is TRBV29-1, the J gene TRBJ1-3; D is ambiguous. CDR1 is SQVTM, CDR2 ANQGSEA, per germline. Trimming cost V 3 bases and J 0 bases, with 3 bases left between them. This CDR3 comprises 12 residues. The CDR3 nucleotides read TGCAGCGTTGACGGCTCTGGAAACACCATATATTTT. Protein product: CSVDGSGNTIYF. The full variable domain, completed using reference TRBV29-1 and TRBJ1-3, is SAVISQKPSRDICQRGTSLTIQCQVDSQVTMMFWYRQQPGQSLTLIATANQGSEATYESGFVIDKFPISRPNLTFSTLTVSNMSPEDSSIYLCSVDGSGNTIYFGEGSWLTVV.

V gene TRBV5-6 combines with J gene TRBJ2-3, with TRBD1 identical over 8 bases. CDR3 size: 13 residues. Losses at the gene ends were 2 bases for V and 5 bases for J; bases not matched to a gene: 1. In germline, CDR1 is SGHDT, CDR2 YYEEEE. In DNA, the CDR3 is TGTGCCAGCAGCTTAGACAGGGGAGATACGCAGTATTTT. It specifies CASSLDRGDTQYF.

The chain has TRBV7-6 and TRBJ2-5; 9 positions agree with TRBD2. The DNA end lines up better with TRBJ2-7; the J call may be wrong. Germline-derived CDR1 and CDR2 are SGHVS and FNYEAQ. CDR3 length equals 15 residues. CDR3 nucleotides: TGTGCCAGCAGCACCTCTAGCGGGAATGCCTACGAGCAGTACTTC. Its translation: CASSTSSGNAYEQYF.

This clone has a single count. This chain links TRBV9 with TRBJ2-2; D is undetermined. Deletions cut 0 bases from V and 0 bases from J, with 12 bases between. Germline V lookup: CDR1 SGDLS, CDR2 YYNGEE. This CDR3 region has 17 residues. The chain's CDR3 is CASSVGLQLTNTGELFF. The CDR3 nucleotides read TGTGCCAGCAGCGTAGGACTGCAGCTTACGAACACCGGGGAGCTGTTTTTT. The full variable domain, with the rest looked up from reference TRBV9 and TRBJ2-2, is DSGVTQTPKHLITATGQRVTLRCSPRSGDLSVYWYQQSLDQGLQFLIQYYNGEERAKGNILERFSAQQFPDLHSELNLSSLELGDSALYFCASSVGLQLTNTGELFFGEGSRLTVL.

The V call is TRBV4-3, the J call TRBJ1-1; TRBD1 matches at 9 bases. Looked up from germline, CDR1 is LGHNA and CDR2 is YSLEER. J gave up 1 base and V 4 bases, and 7 bases lay outside the gene matches. This CDR3 is 16 amino acids long. This CDR3 reads CASSLGQGLSNTEAFF. DNA of the CDR3: TGCGCCAGCAGCCTCGGACAGGGGCTCTCGAACACTGAAGCTTTCTTT.

The chain has TRBV12-5 and TRBJ2-7; the D gene is possibly TRBD2 (6 bases). From germline, CDR1 is LGHNT and CDR2 FRNRAP. This CDR3 is 14 amino acids long. V was shortened by 0 bases and J by 7 bases, with 13 bases between the two germline ends. The CDR3 sequence is CASGLVGGSGEQYF. The DNA for the CDR3 is TGTGCTAGTGGTTTGGTGGGGGGTTCGGGGGAGCAGTACTTC.

The chain is built from TRBV27 and TRBJ2-7; 9 bases are shared with TRBD2. J gave up 7 bases and V 6 bases, and 16 bases lay outside the gene matches. Germline V gives CDR1 MNHEY, CDR2 SMNVEV (reference sequence). The CDR3 extends over 16 amino acids. CDR3 loop: CASSPTSGGTLREQYF. The CDR3 DNA reads as TGTGCCAGCAGCCCGACTAGCGGAGGAACCCTACGGGAGCAGTACTTC.

This chain uses TRBV30 with TRBJ1-1; D is unresolved. The CDR3 is 12 amino acids. Germline V gene sequence: CDR1 GTSNPN, CDR2 SVGIG (reference sequence). V lost 4 bases, J lost 6 bases, and 12 bases lay in between. CDR3 amino acids: CAWNSDLAEAFF. The CDR3 nucleotides are TGTGCCTGGAATTCTGATTTAGCTGAAGCTTTCTTT.

This sequence joins TRBV6-5 and TRBJ1-2; possibly TRBD1 for D (6 bases). Looked up from germline, CDR1 is MNHEY and CDR2 is SVGAGI. This CDR3 has 13 residues. Trimming took off 7 bases at V and 3 bases at J, with 12 bases between the two ends. DNA for the CDR3: TGTGCCAGCAAATTAGGGGGACACTATGGCTACACCTTC. Translating gives CASKLGGHYGYTF.

This clone showed up just a few times. The chain recombines TRBV30 with TRBJ2-7; D unresolved. Germline CDR1 reads GTSNPN; CDR2 reads SVGIG (reference sequence). This CDR3 region has 12 residues. Trimming took 3 bases from V and 4 from J, leaving 10 bases between them. CDR3 DNA sequence: TGTGCCTGGAGCGGAGACCGGTACGAGCAGTACTTC. Translated, it gives CAWSGDRYEQYF. The entire variable domain, with the rest obtained from reference TRBV30 and TRBJ2-7, is as follows: SQTIHQWPATLVQPVGSPLSLECTVEGTSNPNLYWYRQAAGRGLQLLFYSVGIGQISSEVPQNLSASRPQDRQFILSSKKLLLSDSGFYLCAWSGDRYEQYFGPGTRLTVT.

The chain carries TRBV4-2 and TRBJ2-1, with 8 bases that match TRBD2. Germline V gene data show CDR1 as LGHNA and CDR2 as YNFKEQ. The CDR3 length is 17 residues. Trimming at V came to 1 base and at J to 0 bases, leaving 5 bases not matched to a gene. In nucleotides, the CDR3 is TGTGCCAGCAGCCAAGGGAGCGGGGGACTCTCCTACAATGAGCAGTTCTTC. Encoded protein: CASSQGSGGLSYNEQFF.